This entry is about one T cell receptor (beta chain). Sample time point: newly diagnosed GD, antithyroid drugs for less than 3 months. From PBMCs, RNA was extracted and then used to make the TCR library. This sample is part of a study of regulatory T cells in long-lasting Graves disease. Both iRepertoire HTBI primers and Arm-PCR of CDR3 regions were used to build the TCR beta libraries. TCRdb re-called the multiplex PCR reads through MiXCR, storing one row per CDR3 protein. The table records a few hundred thousand distinct CDR3 sequences, 12% of them present only once. V lost 3 bases and J 5 bases, leaving 10 bases between the germline ends. This CDR3 comprises 12 residues. Germline V CDR1 and CDR2: DFQATT, SNEGSKA (reference sequence). These data were also reused for a study on T cells in Graves' hyperthyroidism and ophthalmopathy. That study adds: Newly diagnosed hyperthyroidism patients aged 18 to 65 years had disease lasting under 2 months. Using the HTBI primer set, a first-round RT-PCR was run on the TCR CDR3.

The receptor's source is a young woman with Graves disease. The sample here was peripheral blood mononuclear cells (PBMCs), taken at new diagnosis, from a patient treated with antithyroid drugs. V gene TRBV20-1 combines with J gene TRBJ1-1, with D possibly being TRBD1 (5 bases). CDR3 region: CSASWGGTEAFF. As DNA, the CDR3 is TGCAGTGCTAGTTGGGGCGGGACTGAAGCTTTCTTT.